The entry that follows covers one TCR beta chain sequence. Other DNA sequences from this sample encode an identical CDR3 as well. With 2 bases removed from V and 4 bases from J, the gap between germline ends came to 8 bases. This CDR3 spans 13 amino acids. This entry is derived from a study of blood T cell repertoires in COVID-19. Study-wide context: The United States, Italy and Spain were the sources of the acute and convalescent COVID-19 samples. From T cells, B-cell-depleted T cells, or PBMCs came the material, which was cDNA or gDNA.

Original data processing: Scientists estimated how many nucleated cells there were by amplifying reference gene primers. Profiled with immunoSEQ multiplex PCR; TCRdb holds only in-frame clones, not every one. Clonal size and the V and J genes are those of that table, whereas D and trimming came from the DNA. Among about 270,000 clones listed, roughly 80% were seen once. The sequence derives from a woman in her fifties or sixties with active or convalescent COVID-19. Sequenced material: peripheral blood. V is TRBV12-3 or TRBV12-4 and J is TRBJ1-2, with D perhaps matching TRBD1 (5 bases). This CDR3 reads CASSLQGLYGYTF. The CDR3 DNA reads TGTGCCAGCAGTTTACAGGGTCTCTATGGCTACACCTTC.